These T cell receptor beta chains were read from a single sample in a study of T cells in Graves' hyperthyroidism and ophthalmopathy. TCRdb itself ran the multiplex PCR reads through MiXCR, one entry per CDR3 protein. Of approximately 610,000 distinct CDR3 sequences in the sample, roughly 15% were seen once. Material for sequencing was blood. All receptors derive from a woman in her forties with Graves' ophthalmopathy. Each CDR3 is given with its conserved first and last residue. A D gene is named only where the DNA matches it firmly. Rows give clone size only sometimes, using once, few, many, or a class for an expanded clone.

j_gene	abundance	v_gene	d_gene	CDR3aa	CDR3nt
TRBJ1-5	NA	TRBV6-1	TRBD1	CASSEAEWDRPDQPQHF	TGTGCCAGCAGTGAAGCGGAGTGGGACAGGCCTGATCAGCCCCAGCATTTT
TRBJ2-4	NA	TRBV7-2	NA	CASSFLGNYQYF	TGTGCCAGCAGCTTCTTAGGGAATTATCAGTACTTC
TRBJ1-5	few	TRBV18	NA	CASSPARQGNQPQHF	TGTGCCAGCTCACCGGCCAGGCAGGGCAATCAGCCCCAGCATTTT
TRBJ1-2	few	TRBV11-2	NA	CASSLEAGAGYGYTF	TGTGCCAGCAGCTTAGAGGCGGGGGCGGGTTATGGCTACACCTTC
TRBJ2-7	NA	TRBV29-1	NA	CSVYGGRDRSEQYF	TGCAGCGTTTACGGGGGCAGGGACCGGTCCGAGCAGTACTTC
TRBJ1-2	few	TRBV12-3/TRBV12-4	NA	CASSFRTDYGYTF	TGTGCCAGCAGTTTTAGGACAGACTATGGCTACACCTTC
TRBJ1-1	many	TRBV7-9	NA	CASSLEYHEAFF	TGTGCCAGCAGCTTAGAGTACCATGAAGCTTTCTTT
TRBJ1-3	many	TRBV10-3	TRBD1	CAITDRGDGNTIYF	TGTGCCATCACCGACAGGGGCGACGGAAACACCATATATTTT
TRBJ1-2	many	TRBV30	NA	CAWSPSSYGYTF	TGTGCCTGGAGTCCGAGCTCCTATGGCTACACCTTC
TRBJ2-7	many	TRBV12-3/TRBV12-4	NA	CASSSTQTAPYEQYF	TGTGCCAGCAGTTCAACTCAGACAGCCCCCTACGAGCAGTACTTC
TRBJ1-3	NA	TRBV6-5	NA	CASSYSGISLRGNTIYF	TGTGCCAGCAGTTACTCGGGCATTTCACTGAGAGGAAACACCATATATTTT
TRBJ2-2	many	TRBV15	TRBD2	CATSRDASTSGTVGELFF	TGTGCCACCAGCAGAGACGCTTCGACTAGCGGGACGGTCGGGGAGCTGTTTTTT
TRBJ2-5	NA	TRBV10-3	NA	CAISEPRLGAQTQYF	TGTGCCATCAGTGAACCCCGGTTAGGGGCTCAGACCCAGTACTTC
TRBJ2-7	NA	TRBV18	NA	CASSPLELAYEQYF	TGTGCCAGCTCACCATTGGAGCTAGCCTACGAGCAGTACTTC
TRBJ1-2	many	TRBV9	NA	CASSAAGGIGYGYTF	TGTGCCAGCAGCGCAGCGGGGGGCATCGGCTATGGCTACACCTTC
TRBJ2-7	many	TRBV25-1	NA	CASIDPGRKTYEQYF	TGTGCCAGCATCGATCCGGGACGTAAGACCTACGAGCAGTACTTC
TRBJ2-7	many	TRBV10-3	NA	CAISEQGGYEQYF	TGTGCCATCAGTGAACAGGGTGGCTACGAGCAGTACTTC
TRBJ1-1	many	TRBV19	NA	CASSIGGRGNTEAFF	TGTGCCAGTAGTATCGGGGGACGGGGGAACACTGAAGCTTTCTTT
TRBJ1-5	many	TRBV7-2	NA	CASSSPGQNQPQHF	TGTGCCAGCAGTTCTCCGGGACAAAATCAGCCCCAGCATTTT
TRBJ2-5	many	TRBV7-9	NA	CASSLTGVSGIETQYF	TGTGCCAGCAGCTTAACGGGCGTTTCGGGAATTGAGACCCAGTACTTC
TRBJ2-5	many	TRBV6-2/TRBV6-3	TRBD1	CASSTTGTGTETQYF	TGTGCCAGCAGTACAACCGGGACAGGGACAGAGACCCAGTACTTC
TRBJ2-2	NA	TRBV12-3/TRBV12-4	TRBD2	CASSLGLVIAGELFF	TGTGCCAGCAGTTTGGGACTAGTAATTGCCGGGGAGCTGTTTTTT
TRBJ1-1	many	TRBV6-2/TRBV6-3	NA	CASSYSGRANTEAFF	TGTGCCAGCAGTTACTCGGGAAGGGCCAACACTGAAGCTTTCTTT
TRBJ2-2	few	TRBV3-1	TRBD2	CASSRILAGDTGELFF	TGTGCCAGCAGCCGTATACTAGCGGGAGACACCGGGGAGCTGTTTTTT
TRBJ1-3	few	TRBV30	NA	CAWIPLNRAGNTIYF	TGTGCCTGGATCCCCCTGAACAGAGCTGGAAACACCATATATTTT
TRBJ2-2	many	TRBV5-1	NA	CASSLIGGVDGELFF	TGCGCCAGCAGCTTGATCGGGGGCGTGGACGGGGAGCTGTTTTTT
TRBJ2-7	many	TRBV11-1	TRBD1	CASSSDRPTYEQYF	TGTGCCAGCAGCTCGGACAGGCCAACCTACGAGCAGTACTTC
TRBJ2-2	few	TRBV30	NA	CAWSKGTTGELFF	TGTGCCTGGAGTAAAGGGACCACCGGGGAGCTGTTTTTT
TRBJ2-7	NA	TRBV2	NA	CASSEWAASSYEQYF	TGTGCCAGCAGTGAATGGGCGGCCAGCTCCTACGAGCAGTACTTC
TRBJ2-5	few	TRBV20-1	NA	CSGRHQETQYF	TGCAGTGGGCGGCACCAAGAGACCCAGTACTTC
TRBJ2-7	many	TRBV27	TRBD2	CASSLRGTSHDYEQYF	TGTGCCAGCAGTTTACGTGGGACTAGCCATGACTACGAGCAGTACTTC
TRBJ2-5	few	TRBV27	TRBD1	CASSQRTGRETQYF	TGTGCCAGCAGTCAAAGGACAGGGAGGGAGACCCAGTACTTC
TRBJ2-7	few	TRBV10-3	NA	CAISETLMGLLTYEQYF	TGTGCCATCAGTGAGACCCTTATGGGACTCCTGACCTACGAGCAGTACTTC
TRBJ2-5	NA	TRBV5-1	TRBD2	CASSPISAGVGETQYF	TGCGCCAGCAGCCCTATCTCGGCGGGAGTCGGAGAGACCCAGTACTTC
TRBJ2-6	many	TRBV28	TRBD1	CASSPWTGGSGANVLTF	TGTGCCAGCAGTCCCTGGACAGGGGGCTCTGGGGCCAACGTCCTGACTTTC
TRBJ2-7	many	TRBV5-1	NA	CASSAGQRAGEQYF	TGCGCCAGCAGCGCGGGACAGCGGGCCGGCGAGCAGTACTTC
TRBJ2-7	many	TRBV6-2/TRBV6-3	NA	CASSYPFGAYEQYF	TGTGCCAGCAGTTACCCTTTCGGGGCCTACGAGCAGTACTTC
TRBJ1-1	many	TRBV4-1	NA	CASSQGSRDTEAFF	TGCGCCAGCAGCCAGGGAAGCAGGGACACTGAAGCTTTCTTT
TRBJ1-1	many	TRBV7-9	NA	CASSLGDGRAFF	TGTGCCAGCAGCTTGGGGGACGGCCGAGCTTTCTTT
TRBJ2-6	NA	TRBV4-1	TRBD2	CASSLQFWGGSGANVLTF	TGCGCCAGCAGCCTTCAATTCTGGGGGGGGTCCGGGGCCAACGTCCTGACTTTC
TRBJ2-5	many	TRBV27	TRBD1	CASRPGQGGSETQYF	TGTGCCAGCAGGCCGGGACAGGGGGGATCAGAGACCCAGTACTTC
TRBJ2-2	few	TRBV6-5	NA	CASSYSIWNTGELFF	TGTGCCAGCAGTTACTCGATTTGGAACACCGGGGAGCTGTTTTTT
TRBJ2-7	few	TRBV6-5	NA	CASSYSNQGSYEQYF	TGTGCCAGCAGTTACTCGAACCAGGGGTCCTACGAGCAGTACTTC
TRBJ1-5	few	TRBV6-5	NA	CASSYSSKGEPQHF	TGTGCCAGCAGTTACTCGAGTAAGGGGGAACCCCAGCATTTT
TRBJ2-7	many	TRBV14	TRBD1	CASSHATGRYEQYF	TGTGCCAGCAGCCACGCGACAGGGCGCTACGAGCAGTACTTC
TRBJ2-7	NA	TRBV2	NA	CASNLAQSYEQYF	TGTGCCAGCAATCTAGCCCAGAGCTACGAGCAGTACTTC
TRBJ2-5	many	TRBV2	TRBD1	CASDRGGETQYF	TGTGCCAGCGACAGGGGCGGGGAGACCCAGTACTTC
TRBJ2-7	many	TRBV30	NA	CAWSAPGSSYEQYF	TGTGCCTGGAGTGCCCCGGGGAGCTCCTACGAGCAGTACTTC
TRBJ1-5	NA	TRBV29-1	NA	CSVSDGPMGPQHF	TGCAGCGTTAGCGACGGACCGATGGGGCCCCAGCATTTT
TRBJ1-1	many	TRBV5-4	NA	CASSLGARDTEAFF	TGTGCCAGCAGCTTGGGGGCGCGGGACACTGAAGCTTTCTTT
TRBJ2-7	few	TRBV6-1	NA	CASLWGYEQYF	TGTGCCAGCCTTTGGGGCTACGAGCAGTACTTC
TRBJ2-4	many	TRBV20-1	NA	CSALELFKNIQYF	TGCAGTGCCCTTGAACTTTTCAAAAACATTCAGTACTTC
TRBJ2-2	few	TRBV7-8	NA	CASSLAASLGELFF	TGTGCCAGCAGCTTAGCGGCTAGCCTCGGGGAGCTGTTTTTT
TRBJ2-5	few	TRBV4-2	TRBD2	CASSQDNGGLAGVTQYF	TGTGCCAGCAGCCAAGATAATGGAGGATTAGCGGGAGTAACCCAGTACTTC
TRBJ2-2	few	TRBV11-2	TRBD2	CASSLNTRGAAGELFF	TGTGCCAGCAGCTTAAATACGCGGGGGGCAGCCGGGGAGCTGTTTTTT
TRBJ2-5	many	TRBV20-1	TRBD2	CSARDGRGRAIMSAETQYF	TGCAGTGCTAGAGACGGACGCGGGAGGGCCATTATGTCCGCGGAGACCCAGTACTTC
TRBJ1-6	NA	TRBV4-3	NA	CASSQGWGLRSPLHF	TGCGCCAGCAGCCAAGGTTGGGGGCTTAGGTCACCCCTCCACTTT
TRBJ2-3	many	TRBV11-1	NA	CASSLGQKDTQYF	TGTGCCAGCAGCTTAGGACAGAAAGATACGCAGTATTTT
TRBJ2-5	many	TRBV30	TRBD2	CAWSPWGLRGETQYF	TGTGCCTGGAGTCCCTGGGGACTAAGGGGAGAGACCCAGTACTTC